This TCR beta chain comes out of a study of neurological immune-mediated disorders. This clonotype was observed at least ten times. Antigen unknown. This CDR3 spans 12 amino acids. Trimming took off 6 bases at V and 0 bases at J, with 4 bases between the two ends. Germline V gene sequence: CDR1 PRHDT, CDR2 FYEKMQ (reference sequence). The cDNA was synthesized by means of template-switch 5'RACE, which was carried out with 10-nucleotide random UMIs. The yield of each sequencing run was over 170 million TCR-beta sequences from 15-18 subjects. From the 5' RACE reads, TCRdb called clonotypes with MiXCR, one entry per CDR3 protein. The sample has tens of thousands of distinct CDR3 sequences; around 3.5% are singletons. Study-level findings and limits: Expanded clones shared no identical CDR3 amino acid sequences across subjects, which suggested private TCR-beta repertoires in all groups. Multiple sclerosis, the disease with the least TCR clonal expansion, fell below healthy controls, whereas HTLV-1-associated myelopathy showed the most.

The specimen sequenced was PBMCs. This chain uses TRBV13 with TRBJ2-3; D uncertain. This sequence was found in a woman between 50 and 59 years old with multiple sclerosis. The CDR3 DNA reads TGTGCCAGCAGGGATAGCACAGATACGCAGTATTTT. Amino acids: CASRDSTDTQYF.